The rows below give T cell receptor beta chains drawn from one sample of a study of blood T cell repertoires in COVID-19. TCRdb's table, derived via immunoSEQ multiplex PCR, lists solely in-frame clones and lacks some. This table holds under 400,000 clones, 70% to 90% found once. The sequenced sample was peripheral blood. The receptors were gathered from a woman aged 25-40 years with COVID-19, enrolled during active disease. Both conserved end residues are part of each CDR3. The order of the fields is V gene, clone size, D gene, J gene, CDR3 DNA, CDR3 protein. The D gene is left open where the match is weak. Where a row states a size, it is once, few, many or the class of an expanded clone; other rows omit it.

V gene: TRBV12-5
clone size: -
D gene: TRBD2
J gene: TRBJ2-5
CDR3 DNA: TGTGCTAGTGGAACTAGCGGGGAAGAGACCCAGTACTTC
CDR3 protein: CASGTSGEETQYF

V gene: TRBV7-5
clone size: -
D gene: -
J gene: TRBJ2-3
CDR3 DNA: TGTGTCAGAAGCTCCGGCTGGACTAGCGGGAAAGGGGATACGCAGTATTTT
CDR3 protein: CVRSSGWTSGKGDTQYF

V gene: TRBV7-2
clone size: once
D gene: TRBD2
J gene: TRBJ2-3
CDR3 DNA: TGTGCCAGCAGTCCTAGCGGGAGGGGATTAGATACGCAGTATTTT
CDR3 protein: CASSPSGRGLDTQYF

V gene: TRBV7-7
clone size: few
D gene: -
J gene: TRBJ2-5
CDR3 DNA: TGTGCTAGCAGCTTAGCGGCCCCCGGGGGACCAGAGACCCAGTACTTC
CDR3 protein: CASSLAAPGGPETQYF

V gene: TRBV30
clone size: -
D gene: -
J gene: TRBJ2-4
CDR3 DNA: TGTGCCTGGAGTGTCCAGAACATTCAGTACTTC
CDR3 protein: CAWSVQNIQYF

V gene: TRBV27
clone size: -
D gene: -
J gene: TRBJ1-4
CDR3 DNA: TGTGCCAGCAGTCGGGGGAGGTATGAAAAACTGTTTTTT
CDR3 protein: CASSRGRYEKLFF

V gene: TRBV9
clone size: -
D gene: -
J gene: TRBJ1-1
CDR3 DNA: TGTGCCAGCAGCGTAGGGAGGAACACTGAAGCTTTCTTT
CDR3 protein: CASSVGRNTEAFF

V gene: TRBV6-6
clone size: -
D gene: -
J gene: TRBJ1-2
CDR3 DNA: TGTGCCAGCAGTGACCTATACCGACTTGTTGGCTACACCTTC
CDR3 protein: CASSDLYRLVGYTF

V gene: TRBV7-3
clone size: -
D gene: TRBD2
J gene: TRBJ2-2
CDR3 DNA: TGTGCCAGCAGCCCCTTAGCGGGGCGGAACACCGGGGAGCTGTTTTTT
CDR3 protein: CASSPLAGRNTGELFF

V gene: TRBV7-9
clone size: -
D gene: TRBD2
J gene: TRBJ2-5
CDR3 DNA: TGTGCCAGCAAAACTAGCGGGAGGAATTTAAAGGAGACCCAGTACTTC
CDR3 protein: CASKTSGRNLKETQYF

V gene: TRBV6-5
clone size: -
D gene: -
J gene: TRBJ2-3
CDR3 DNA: TGTGCCAGCATCCCAGACAGGGCTAGCGCAGATACGCAGTATTTT
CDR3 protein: CASIPDRASADTQYF

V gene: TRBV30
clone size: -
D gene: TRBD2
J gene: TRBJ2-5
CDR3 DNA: TGTGCCTGGAGTGTAGGAGCGGGAGGGCCCGGAAGAGTTGGGACCCAGTACTTC
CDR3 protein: CAWSVGAGGPGRVGTQYF